A selection of T cell receptor beta chains follows, all from one sample in a study of shared clonotypes between healthy human individuals. The data were produced by immunoSEQ multiplex PCR, yet TCRdb's version contains in-frame clones alone and is incomplete. Among about 1.5 million clones listed, under 99% were seen once. The sample taken for sequencing was naive CD4+ T cells sorted from blood. All receptors come from a man aged 25 to 45 in good health. CDR3s include the opening cysteine and the closing phenylalanine or tryptophan. Size is omitted from some rows. Given values are once, few, many or a class for expanded clones.

CDR3: CASTVPGGTYEQYF; size: NA; V: TRBV28; length: 14
CDR3: CASSSLGGHREPKFF; size: once; V: TRBV6-5; length: 15
CDR3: CASGLDNTWAQYF; size: NA; V: TRBV12-5; length: 13
CDR3: CASSLAPTSDEQYF; size: NA; V: TRBV7-7; length: 14
CDR3: CASSPDGTLQETQYF; size: NA; V: TRBV5-1; length: 15
CDR3: CASSPGTAGASNEKLFF; size: NA; V: TRBV18; length: 17
CDR3: CASSPTGRRETQYF; size: NA; V: TRBV18; length: 14
CDR3: CASIGDYGYTF; size: NA; V: TRBV28; length: 11
CDR3: CASSLATGGDTGELFF; size: once; V: TRBV13; length: 16
CDR3: CASSVGPANEQFF; size: NA; V: TRBV9; length: 13
CDR3: CASSPTAKPNYGYTF; size: NA; V: TRBV7-9; length: 15
CDR3: CASSPPGTSGHTGELFF; size: NA; V: TRBV18; length: 17
CDR3: CASRIINTEAFF; size: NA; V: TRBV2; length: 12
CDR3: CASRTISTTDTQYF; size: NA; V: TRBV5-8; length: 14
CDR3: CASSLGLAGYEQYF; size: NA; V: TRBV7-8; length: 14
CDR3: CASSPPDSAYYGYTF; size: once; V: TRBV18; length: 15
CDR3: CASSPGLARNEQFF; size: NA; V: TRBV5-1; length: 14
CDR3: CASSRNQGASGELFF; size: NA; V: TRBV9; length: 15
CDR3: CASSSSRFSEQYF; size: NA; V: TRBV7-2; length: 13
CDR3: CASSQVGAPTEQFF; size: NA; V: TRBV4-3; length: 14
CDR3: CASSPTLDLAVFF; size: NA; V: TRBV5-1; length: 13
CDR3: CASSQSRPRGSNEQFF; size: NA; V: TRBV23-1; length: 16
CDR3: CASVAAGELFF; size: NA; V: TRBV5-1; length: 11
CDR3: CASSKEQGWVRERYNEQFF; size: NA; V: TRBV7-8; length: 19
CDR3: CASSLGRTSPDTDTQYF; size: NA; V: TRBV5-4; length: 17
CDR3: CASSEVKPGGHQPQHF; size: NA; V: TRBV2; length: 16
CDR3: CASIPGGNNYEQYF; size: NA; V: TRBV28; length: 14
CDR3: CASRKGPAGVPDTQYF; size: NA; V: TRBV2; length: 16
CDR3: CASSIHGIGRDTEAFF; size: NA; V: TRBV19; length: 16
CDR3: CASSSGSYEQYF; size: NA; V: TRBV28; length: 12
CDR3: CASSLQETQYF; size: NA; V: TRBV2; length: 11
CDR3: CAISGVALNEQFF; size: NA; V: TRBV10-3; length: 13
CDR3: CASGELGEQFF; size: NA; V: TRBV10-3; length: 11
CDR3: CASSQARANEQFF; size: NA; V: TRBV4-1; length: 13
CDR3: CASRQGWGNTEAFF; size: NA; V: TRBV18; length: 14
CDR3: CAISEGRSIHYGYTF; size: once; V: TRBV10-3; length: 15
CDR3: CSAEQGMNTEAFF; size: NA; V: TRBV29-1; length: 13
CDR3: CSIGMTLYEQYF; size: NA; V: TRBV29-1; length: 12
CDR3: CSVELLARNNEQFF; size: NA; V: TRBV29-1; length: 14
CDR3: CASSFAIEGREGYTF; size: NA; V: TRBV28; length: 15
CDR3: CASSLIKMASGGPSEQFF; size: NA; V: TRBV7-3; length: 18
CDR3: CASRTGSNQPQHF; size: NA; V: TRBV28; length: 13
CDR3: CASSVGDGAGTYEQYF; size: NA; V: TRBV9; length: 16
CDR3: CASSLVGVDEQFF; size: NA; V: TRBV5-1; length: 13
CDR3: CASSVVSGDTGELFF; size: NA; V: TRBV9; length: 15
CDR3: CAWSASGYNEQFF; size: NA; V: TRBV30; length: 13
CDR3: CASSLWRDNQPQHF; size: once; V: TRBV28; length: 14